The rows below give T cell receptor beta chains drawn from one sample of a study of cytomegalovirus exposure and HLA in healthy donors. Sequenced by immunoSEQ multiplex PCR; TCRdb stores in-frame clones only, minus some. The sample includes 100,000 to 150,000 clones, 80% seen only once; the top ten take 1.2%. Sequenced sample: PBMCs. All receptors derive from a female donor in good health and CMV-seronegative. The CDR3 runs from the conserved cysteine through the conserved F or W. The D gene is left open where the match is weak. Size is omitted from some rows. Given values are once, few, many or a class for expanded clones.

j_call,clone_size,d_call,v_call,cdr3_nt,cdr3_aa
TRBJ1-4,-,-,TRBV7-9,TGTGCCAGCAGCTTATTACGGAGCAATGAAAAACTGTTTTTT,CASSLLRSNEKLFF
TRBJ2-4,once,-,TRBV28,TGTGCCAGCAGCCGTTCTCTAGCCAAAAACATTCAGTACTTC,CASSRSLAKNIQYF
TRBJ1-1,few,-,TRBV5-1,TGCGCCAGCAGCGCGGAGGTACGGCCGAAAGCTGAAGCTTTCTTT,CASSAEVRPKAEAFF
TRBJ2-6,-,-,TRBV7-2,TGTGCCAGCAGCCCCCAGGGCTCTGGGGCCAACGGCCTGACTTTC,CASSPQGSGANGLTF
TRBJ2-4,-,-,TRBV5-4,TGTGCCAGCAGCTTCGGGGGGCCGAACAGTCAGTACTTC,CASSFGGPNSQYF
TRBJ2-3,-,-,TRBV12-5,TGTGCTAGTGGTTTGGTACCAGGGGATACGCAGTATTTT,CASGLVPGDTQYF
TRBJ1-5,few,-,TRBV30,TGTGCCTGGAGTGTAGCAGGGGCCACAAGGTTTCAGCCCCAGCATTTT,CAWSVAGATRFQPQHF
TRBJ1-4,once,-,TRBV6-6,TGTGCCAGCACTCCTTCTGGCCGCGGGAAGAATGAAAAACTGTTTTTT,CASTPSGRGKNEKLFF
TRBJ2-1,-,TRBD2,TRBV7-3,TGTGCCAGCAGCATAGCGGGACTTTCCTACAATGAGCAGTTCTTC,CASSIAGLSYNEQFF
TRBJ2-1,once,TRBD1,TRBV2,TGTGCCAGCAGCGCCACAGGGGGTGATGAGCAGTTCTTC,CASSATGGDEQFF
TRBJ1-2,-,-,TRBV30,TGTGCCTGGAGAGCCAGAGGGCACGATGGCTACACCTTC,CAWRARGHDGYTF
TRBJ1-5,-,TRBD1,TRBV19,TGTGCCAGTAGTTCCAGGGGGAACAATCAGCCCCAGCATTTT,CASSSRGNNQPQHF
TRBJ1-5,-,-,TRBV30,TGTGCCTGGAGTGTACGGGGGAATCAGCCCCAGCATTTT,CAWSVRGNQPQHF
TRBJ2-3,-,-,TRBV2,TGTGCCAGCCAGTGGGACACGAGCACAGATACGCAGTATTTT,CASQWDTSTDTQYF
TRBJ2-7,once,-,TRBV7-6,TGTGCCAGCAGCTCTACCGGGGGCTCCTACGAGCAGTACTTC,CASSSTGGSYEQYF
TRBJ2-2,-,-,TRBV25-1,TGTGCCCTTAGCGCGAACACCGGGGAGCTGTTTTTT,CALSANTGELFF
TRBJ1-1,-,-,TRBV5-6,TGTGCCAGCAGCTTGTTGTCGGGACAGAACACTGAAGCTTTCTTT,CASSLLSGQNTEAFF
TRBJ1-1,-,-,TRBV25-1,TGTGCCAGCAGTGTGCAGGCAGCCACTGAAGCTTTCTTT,CASSVQAATEAFF
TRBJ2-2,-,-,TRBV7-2,TGTGCCAGCAGCTTAGGGATCGGGTTCGTGATCGGGGAGCTGTTTTTT,CASSLGIGFVIGELFF
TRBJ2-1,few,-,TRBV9,TGTGCCAGCAGCGAGACTAACAATGAGCAGTTCTTC,CASSETNNEQFF
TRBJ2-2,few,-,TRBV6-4,TGTGCCAGCAGTGACTCGGGACTTAAAACCGGGGAGCTGTTTTTT,CASSDSGLKTGELFF
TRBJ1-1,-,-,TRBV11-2,TGTGCCAGCAGGGAGTACGGGGTCCTGAACACTGAAGCTTTCTTT,CASREYGVLNTEAFF
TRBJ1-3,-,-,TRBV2,TGTGCCAGCAGGTCGGACTACTCTGGAAACACCATATATTTT,CASRSDYSGNTIYF
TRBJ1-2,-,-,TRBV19,TGTGCCAGTAGCGATTGGCAGTTCTATGGCTACACCTTC,CASSDWQFYGYTF
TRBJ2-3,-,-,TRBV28,TGTGCCAGCAGGACCCGGACAAATCGTCCGCAGTATTTT,CASRTRTNRPQYF
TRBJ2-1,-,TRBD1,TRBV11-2,TGTGCCAGCAGTAGAAACAGGGGCTCCTACAATGAGCAGTTCTTC,CASSRNRGSYNEQFF
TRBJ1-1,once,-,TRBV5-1,TGCGCCAGCAGCCCCCTGACAGCGAACACTGAAGCTTTCTTT,CASSPLTANTEAFF
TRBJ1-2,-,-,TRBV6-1,TGTGCCAGCAGTGAAGTACACAGCAGAAACTATGGCTACACCTTC,CASSEVHSRNYGYTF
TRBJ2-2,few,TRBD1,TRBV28,TGTGCCAGCAGTCCCCCGGACAGGGCCTTCAGGGAGCTGTTTTTT,CASSPPDRAFRELFF
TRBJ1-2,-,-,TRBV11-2,TGTGCCAGCAGCCGACAGAGTTTCATCTATGGCTACACCTTC,CASSRQSFIYGYTF
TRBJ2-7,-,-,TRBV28,TGTGCCAGCAGTCGGGGGGCGGCCTCGGATACCTACGAGCAGTACTTC,CASSRGAASDTYEQYF
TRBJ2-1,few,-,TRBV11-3,TGTGCCAGCAGCTTAAAGGTCGGGAGCAGGGAACGAGGTGAGCAGTTCTTC,CASSLKVGSRERGEQFF
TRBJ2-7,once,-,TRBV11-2,TGTGCCAGCAGCTTGGGCGGGTCCTACGAGCAGTACTTC,CASSLGGSYEQYF
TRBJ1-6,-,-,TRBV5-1,TGCGCCAGCAGCTTGGGACAGACAAATTCACCCCTCCACTTT,CASSLGQTNSPLHF
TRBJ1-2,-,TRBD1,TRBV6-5,TGTGCCAGCACTATTACAGGGGGGCAGCCTCATGGCTACACCTTC,CASTITGGQPHGYTF
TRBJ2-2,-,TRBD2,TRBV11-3,TGTGCCAGCAGCCGCGGGACTAGCGGGCCCACCGGGGAGCTGTTTTTT,CASSRGTSGPTGELFF
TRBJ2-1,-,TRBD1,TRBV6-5,TGTGCCAGCAATCGACAGGGGTCATACAATGAGCAGTTCTTC,CASNRQGSYNEQFF
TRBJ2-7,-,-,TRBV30,TGTGCCTGGAGCCGGGACTTTTACGGGGAGCAGTACTTC,CAWSRDFYGEQYF
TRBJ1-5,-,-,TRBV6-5,TGTGCCAGCAGTGCCAGGTTCAATCAGCCCCAGCATTTT,CASSARFNQPQHF
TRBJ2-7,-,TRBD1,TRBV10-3,TGTGCCACCACCCCGGGACAGGGAGCGTACGAGCAGTACTTC,CATTPGQGAYEQYF
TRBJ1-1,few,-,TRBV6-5,TGTGCCAGCAGTTACCGAGGGAGGGTGAACACTGAAGCTTTCTTT,CASSYRGRVNTEAFF
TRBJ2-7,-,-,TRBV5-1,TGCGCCAGCAGCTTGGCTGGTAGGAGCTCCTACGAGCAGTACTTC,CASSLAGRSSYEQYF
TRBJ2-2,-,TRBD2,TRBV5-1,TGCGCCAGCAGCTACCGGATGACTAGCGGGAGGGCCTTGCAGAACACCGGGGAGCTGTTTTTT,CASSYRMTSGRALQNTGELFF
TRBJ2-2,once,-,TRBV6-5,TGTGCCAGCAGTTACTCAGAGATTACCGGGGAGCTGTTTTTT,CASSYSEITGELFF
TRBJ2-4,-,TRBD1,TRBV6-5,TGTGCCAGCAGTTACTCGAGCCGGACAGGACAAAACATTCAGTACTTC,CASSYSSRTGQNIQYF
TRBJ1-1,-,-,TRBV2,TGTGCCAGCAGTGAAGGTCTAGGGGCTGGGGTAGCTTTCTTT,CASSEGLGAGVAFF
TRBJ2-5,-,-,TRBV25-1,TGTGCCAGCAGTGAATCCAGGGTAAGGGAGACCCAGTACTTC,CASSESRVRETQYF
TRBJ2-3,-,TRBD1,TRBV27,TGTGCCAGCAGTTTATCGGGCAGGGGGTCGGATACGCAGTATTTT,CASSLSGRGSDTQYF
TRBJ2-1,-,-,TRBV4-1,TGCGCCAGCAGCCCGCCCCTTGGCATTGAGCAGTTCTTC,CASSPPLGIEQFF